This TCR beta chain is from a study of early T cells in non-severe SARS-CoV-2 infection. A few counts support this clonotype. The TCR library protocol attached unique molecular identifiers to the individual cDNA molecules. Each CDR3 protein gets one entry after TCRdb re-called the 5' RACE reads with MiXCR. Of approximately 90,000 distinct CDR3 sequences in the sample, over 15% were seen once. Material: whole blood, obtained at baseline. This clonotype was obtained from an adult who was a healthcare worker with PCR-confirmed SARS-CoV-2 infection or an uninfected control (not recorded which).

The CDR3 DNA sequence: TGTGCCACTACGGGACGGCGGGGTGGCGAGCAGTTCTTC. This encodes CATTGRRGGEQFF. The V gene is TRBV15, the J gene TRBJ2-1; tentative D call: TRBD2 (6 bases). The V end was cut by 9 bases, the J end by 10 bases, with 19 bases between. Germline V gene sequence: CDR1 LNHNV, CDR2 YYDKDF (reference sequence). The CDR3 length is 13 residues.